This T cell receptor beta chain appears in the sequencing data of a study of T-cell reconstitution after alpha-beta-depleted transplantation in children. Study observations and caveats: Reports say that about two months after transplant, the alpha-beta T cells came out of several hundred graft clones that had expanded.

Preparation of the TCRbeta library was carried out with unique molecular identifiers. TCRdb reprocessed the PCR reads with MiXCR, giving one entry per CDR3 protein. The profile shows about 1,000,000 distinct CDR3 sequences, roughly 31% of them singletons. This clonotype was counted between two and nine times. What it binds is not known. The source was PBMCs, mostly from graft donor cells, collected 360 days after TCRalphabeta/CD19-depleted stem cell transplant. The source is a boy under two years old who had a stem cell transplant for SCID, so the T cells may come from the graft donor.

The CDR3 reads CASSLQGLGSPLHF. CDR3 nucleotides: TGTGCCAGCAGCTTACAGGGATTGGGTTCACCCCTCCACTTT. V and J are TRBV2 and TRBJ1-6, with a tentative D call TRBD1 (6 bases). Trimming took 6 bases from V and 9 from J, leaving 15 bases between them. The CDR3 has 14 amino acids. CDR1 SNHLY and CDR2 FYNNEI come from the germline V gene.